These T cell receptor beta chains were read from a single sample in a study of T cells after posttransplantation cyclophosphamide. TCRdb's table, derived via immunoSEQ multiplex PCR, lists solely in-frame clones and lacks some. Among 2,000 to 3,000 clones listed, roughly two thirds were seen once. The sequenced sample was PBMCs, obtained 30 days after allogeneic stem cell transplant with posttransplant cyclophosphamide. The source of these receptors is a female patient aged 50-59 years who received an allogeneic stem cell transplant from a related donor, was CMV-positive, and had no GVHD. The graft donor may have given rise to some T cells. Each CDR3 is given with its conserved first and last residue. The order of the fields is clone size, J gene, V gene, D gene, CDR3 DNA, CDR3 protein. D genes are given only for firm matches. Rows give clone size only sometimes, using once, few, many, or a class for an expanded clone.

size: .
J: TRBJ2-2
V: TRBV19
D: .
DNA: TGTGCCAGTAGCCATTACAGGGTCCCGAACACCGGGGAGCTGTTTTTT
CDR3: CASSHYRVPNTGELFF

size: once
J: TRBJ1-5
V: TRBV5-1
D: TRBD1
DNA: TGCGCCAGCAGCAGGGGACAGGGGGATCAGCCCCAGCATTTT
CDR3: CASSRGQGDQPQHF

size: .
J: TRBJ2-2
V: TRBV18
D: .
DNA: TGTGCCAGCTCCCCCTACGAAACGAACACCGGGGAGCTGTTTTTT
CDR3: CASSPYETNTGELFF

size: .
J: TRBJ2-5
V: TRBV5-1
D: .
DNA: TGCGCCAGCAGCTTTAGTATTGACAGCATCGGGACCCAGTACTTC
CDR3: CASSFSIDSIGTQYF

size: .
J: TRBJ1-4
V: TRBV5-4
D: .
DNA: TGTGCCACCCAATCCGGGAACAATAATGAAAAACTGTTTTTT
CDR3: CATQSGNNNEKLFF

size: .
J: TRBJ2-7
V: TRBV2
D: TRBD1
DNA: TGTGCCAGCAGGGGCTCCCTCTCGGACAGGGGCTCCTACGAGCAGTACTTC
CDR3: CASRGSLSDRGSYEQYF

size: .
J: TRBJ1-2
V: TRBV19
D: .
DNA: TGTGCCAACGAGCTTGCGTCGCAGGTCTATGGCTACACCTTC
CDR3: CANELASQVYGYTF

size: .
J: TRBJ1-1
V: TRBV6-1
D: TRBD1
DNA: TGTGCCAGCAGGACGGGACAGGGGGCCCCTACGTTCTTT
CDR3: CASRTGQGAPTFF

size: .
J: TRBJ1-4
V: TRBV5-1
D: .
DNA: TGCGCCAGCAGCTCCGCGGGAGGGGCGAATGAAAAACTGTTTTTT
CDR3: CASSSAGGANEKLFF

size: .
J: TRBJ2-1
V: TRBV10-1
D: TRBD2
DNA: TGCGCCAGCAGTGGACGGCTAGCGGGGGTTAGCTCCTACAATGAGCAGTTCTTC
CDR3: CASSGRLAGVSSYNEQFF

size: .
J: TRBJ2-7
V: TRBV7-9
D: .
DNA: TGTGCCAGCAGCTTAGGTCCGGGCTACGAGCAGTACTTC
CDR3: CASSLGPGYEQYF

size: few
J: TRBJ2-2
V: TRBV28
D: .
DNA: TGTGCCAGCAGTTTTGTGACGGGGATAAACACCGGGGAGCTGTTTTTT
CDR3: CASSFVTGINTGELFF

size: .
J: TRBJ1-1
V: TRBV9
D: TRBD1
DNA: TGTGCCGGCAGCGGGACAGCCATGAACACTGAAGCTTTCTTT
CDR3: CAGSGTAMNTEAFF

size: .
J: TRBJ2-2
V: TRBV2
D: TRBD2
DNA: TGTGCCAGCAGTGGCGCTACTAGCGATGGAACCGGGGAGCTGTTTTTT
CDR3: CASSGATSDGTGELFF

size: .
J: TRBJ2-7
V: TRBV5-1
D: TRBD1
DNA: TGCGCCAGCAGCAGTGGACAGGGGGCCTACGAGCAGTACTTC
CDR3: CASSSGQGAYEQYF

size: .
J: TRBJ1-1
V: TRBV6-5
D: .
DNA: TGTGCCAGCAGTTACGCAGGGCGGAACACTGAAGCTTTCTTT
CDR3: CASSYAGRNTEAFF

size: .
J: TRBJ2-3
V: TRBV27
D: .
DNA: TGTGCCAGCAGTTCTCGACAGCCAGATACGCAGTATTTT
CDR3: CASSSRQPDTQYF

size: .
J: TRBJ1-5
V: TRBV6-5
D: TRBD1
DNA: TGTGCCAGCCGCTCGACAGGGGGCGATCAGCCCCAGCATTTT
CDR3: CASRSTGGDQPQHF

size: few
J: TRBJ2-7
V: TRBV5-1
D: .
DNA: TGCGCCAGCAGCTTGGAGGTTCAGGGGTCAAGCGAGCAGTACTTC
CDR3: CASSLEVQGSSEQYF

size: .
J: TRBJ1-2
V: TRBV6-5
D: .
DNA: TGTGCCAGCAGCCCCGGTGCCTATGGCTACACCTTC
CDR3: CASSPGAYGYTF

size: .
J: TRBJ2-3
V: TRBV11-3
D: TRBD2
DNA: TGTGCCAGCAGCTCGTCAGTGACGGGACTAGCGGGGAACACAGATACGCAGTATTTT
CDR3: CASSSSVTGLAGNTDTQYF

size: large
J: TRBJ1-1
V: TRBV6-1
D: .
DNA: TGTGCCACAGGGCCATTGGACATGGGGACTGAAGCTTTCTTT
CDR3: CATGPLDMGTEAFF

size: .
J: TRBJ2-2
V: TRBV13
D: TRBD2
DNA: TGTGCCAGCGCGGGAGCGAACGGGGAGCTGTTTTTT
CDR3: CASAGANGELFF

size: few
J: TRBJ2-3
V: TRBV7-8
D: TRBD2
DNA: TGTGCCAGCAGCTTAGCCCATTACCCTAGCGGGAGGGCCACAGATACGCAGTATTTT
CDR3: CASSLAHYPSGRATDTQYF

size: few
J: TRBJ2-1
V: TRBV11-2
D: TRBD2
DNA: TGTGCCAGCAGCTTACTAGCGGGTACTATCTACAATGAGCAGTTCTTC
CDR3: CASSLLAGTIYNEQFF

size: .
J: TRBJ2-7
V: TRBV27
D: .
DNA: TGTGCCAGCGGGGCAGGGCCCTACGAGCAGTACTTC
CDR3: CASGAGPYEQYF

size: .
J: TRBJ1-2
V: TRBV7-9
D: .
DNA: TGTGCCAGCACCCAGGGAGGAGTCAACTATGGCTACACCTTC
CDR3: CASTQGGVNYGYTF

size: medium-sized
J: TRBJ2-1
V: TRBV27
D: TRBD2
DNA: TGTGCCAGCACTCGGGGGGACTCCTACAATGAGCAGTTCTTC
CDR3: CASTRGDSYNEQFF

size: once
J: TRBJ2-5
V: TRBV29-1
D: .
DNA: TGCAGCGTTGATTCGGGACTGCACGGTGGAGAGACCCAGTACTTC
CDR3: CSVDSGLHGGETQYF

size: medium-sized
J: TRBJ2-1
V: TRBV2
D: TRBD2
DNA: TGTGCCAGCAGGGTAGCGGGTTACTACAATGAGCAGTTCTTC
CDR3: CASRVAGYYNEQFF

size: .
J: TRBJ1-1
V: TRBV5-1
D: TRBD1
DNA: TGCGCCAGCAGCTCGGGACAGGGGGGCACTGAAGCTTTCTTT
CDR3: CASSSGQGGTEAFF

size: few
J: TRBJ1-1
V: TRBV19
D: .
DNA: TGTGCCAGTAGTTCCAGGGATTTGAGCACTGAAGCTTTCTTT
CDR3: CASSSRDLSTEAFF

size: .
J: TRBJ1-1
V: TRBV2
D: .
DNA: TGTGCCAGAAAAGACAGGAGTAGGGACACTGAAGCTTTCTTT
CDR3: CARKDRSRDTEAFF

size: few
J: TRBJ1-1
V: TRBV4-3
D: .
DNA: TGCGCCAGCAGCCAAATGAGGGGGACTGAAGCTTTCTTT
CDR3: CASSQMRGTEAFF

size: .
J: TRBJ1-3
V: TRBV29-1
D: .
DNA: TGCAGCGTTTTACAGGGTTTTGAAAACACCATATATTTT
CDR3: CSVLQGFENTIYF

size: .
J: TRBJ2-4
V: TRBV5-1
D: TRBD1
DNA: TGCGCCAGCAGCTTATCCGACAGGGCCTTAGCCAAAAACATTCAGTACTTC
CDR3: CASSLSDRALAKNIQYF

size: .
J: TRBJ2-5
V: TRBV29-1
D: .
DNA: TGCAGCGTTGAACTCGGGGAGACCCAGTACTTC
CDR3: CSVELGETQYF

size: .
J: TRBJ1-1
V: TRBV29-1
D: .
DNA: TGCAGCATCGCAGGGGCCGATGTCACTGAAGCTTTCTTT
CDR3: CSIAGADVTEAFF

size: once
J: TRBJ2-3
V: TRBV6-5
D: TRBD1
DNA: TGTGCCAGCAGTGTATCCGGGACAGGGGTACGGACGCAGTATTTT
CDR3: CASSVSGTGVRTQYF

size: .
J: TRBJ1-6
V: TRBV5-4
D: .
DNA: TGTGCCAGCAGCTTCACGCAGGGGAATTCACCCCTCCACTTT
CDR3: CASSFTQGNSPLHF

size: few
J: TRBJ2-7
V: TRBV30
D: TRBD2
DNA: TGTGCCTGGAGGCGCCCCCCGACTAGCGGGTTCTCCTACGAGCAGTACTTC
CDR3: CAWRRPPTSGFSYEQYF

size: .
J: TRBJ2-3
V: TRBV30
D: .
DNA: TGTGCCTGGAGTCTAAGCGTTAGCACAGATACGCAGTATTTT
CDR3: CAWSLSVSTDTQYF

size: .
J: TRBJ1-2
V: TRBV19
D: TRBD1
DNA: TGTGCCAGTAGCAGGGACAGGGACTATGGCTACACCTTC
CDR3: CASSRDRDYGYTF

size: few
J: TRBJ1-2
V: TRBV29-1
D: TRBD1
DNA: TGCAGCGTTGACTTACAGGGGCCTGGCTATGGCTACACCTTC
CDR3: CSVDLQGPGYGYTF

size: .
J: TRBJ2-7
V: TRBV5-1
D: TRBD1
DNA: TGCGCCAGCAACCGGGACAGCTCCTACGAGCAGTACTTC
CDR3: CASNRDSSYEQYF

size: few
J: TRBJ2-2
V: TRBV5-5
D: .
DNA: TGTGCCAGCAGCCCCGGTCCGAGAGCGGGACAGAACACCGGGGAGCTGTTTTTT
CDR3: CASSPGPRAGQNTGELFF

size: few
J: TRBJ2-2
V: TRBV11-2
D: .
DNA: TGTGCCAGCAGCCCCGGTCCGAGAGCGGGACAGAACACCGGGGAGCTGTTTTTT
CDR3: CASSPGPRAGQNTGELFF

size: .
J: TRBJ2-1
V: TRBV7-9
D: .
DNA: TGTGCCAGCAGCTCTACGGGACTGACTTATAATGAGCAGTTCTTC
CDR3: CASSSTGLTYNEQFF

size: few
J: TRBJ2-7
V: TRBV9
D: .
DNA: TGTGCCAGCAGTGTAAAGCTGAAGACAGCATACGAGCAGTACTTC
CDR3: CASSVKLKTAYEQYF

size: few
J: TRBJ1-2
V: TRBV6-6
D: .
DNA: TGTGCCAGCAGTGCCGGGGGGTCCCTCTATGGCTACACCTTC
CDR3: CASSAGGSLYGYTF

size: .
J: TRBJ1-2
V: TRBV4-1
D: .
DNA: TGCGCCAGCAGCCAAGACGGGGGGGGGCGGTATGGCTACACCTTC
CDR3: CASSQDGGGRYGYTF

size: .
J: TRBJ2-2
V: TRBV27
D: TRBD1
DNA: TGTGCCAGCAGTCTCCAGGGACAGGGGGCGTTCGCCGGGGAGCTGTTTTTT
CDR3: CASSLQGQGAFAGELFF

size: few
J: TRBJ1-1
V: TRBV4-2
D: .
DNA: TGTGCCAGCAGCTTGGACAGTTTGAACACTGAAGCTTTCTTT
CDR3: CASSLDSLNTEAFF

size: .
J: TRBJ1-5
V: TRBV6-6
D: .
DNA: TGTGCCAGCCGAGCACGGGGGGACGGTCAGCCCCAGCATTTT
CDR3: CASRARGDGQPQHF

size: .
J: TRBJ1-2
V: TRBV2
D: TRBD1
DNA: TGTGCCAGCAGTAGAACAGGGGGCGTCGTTTCTTTTGGCTACACCTTC
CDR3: CASSRTGGVVSFGYTF